These 15 T cell receptor beta chains originate from one sample sequenced in a study of T cell responses to AZD1222 COVID-19 vaccine. The repertoire was sequenced with immunoSEQ multiplex PCR; TCRdb's copy has only in-frame clones and lacks some. Of roughly 25,000 clones in the sample, 86% were seen once. This sample comprised peripheral blood, obtained 28 days after the second AZD1222 dose. The receptors were gathered from an adult who received the AZD1222 COVID-19 vaccine.

The rearrangement uses TRBV6-1 and TRBJ2-7; D uncertain. Germline assignment: CDR1 MNHNS and CDR2 SASEGT. The CDR3 extends over 13 amino acids. The V and J ends lost 2 bases and 6 bases respectively, with 11 bases between them. Here the CDR3 reads CASSERFGTEQYF. CDR3 sequence (DNA): TGTGCCAGCAGTGAAAGATTCGGAACCGAGCAGTACTTC.

The chain employs TRBV5-4 and TRBJ2-6; D ambiguous. There are 15 residues in the CDR3. V gave up 0 bases and J gave up 0 bases, with 4 bases separating them. Germline assignment: CDR1 SGHNT and CDR2 YYREEE (reference sequence). The CDR3, as DNA: TGTGCCAGCAGCTTGGACAGCTCTGGGGCCAACGTCCTGACTTTC. Amino acid sequence: CASSLDSSGANVLTF.

The chain has TRBV30 and TRBJ2-7; 9 positions match TRBD1. Per germline, CDR1 GTSNPN and CDR2 SVGIG (reference sequence). The CDR3 contains 14 residues. J gave up 2 bases and V 4 bases, and 6 bases lay outside the gene matches. The CDR3 coding sequence is TGTGCCTGGAAAGGGACAGGGTTCACCTACGAGCAGTACTTC. Its protein product is CAWKGTGFTYEQYF.

The V call is TRBV11-2, the J call TRBJ1-2, with 10 positions matching TRBD1. Trimming at V came to 5 bases and at J to 5 bases, leaving 5 bases not matched to a gene. CDR1 is SGHAT, CDR2 FQNNGV, per germline. The CDR3 has 14 residues. CDR3: CASSTGTGEYGYTF. As DNA, the CDR3 is TGTGCCAGCAGCACCGGGACAGGGGAATATGGCTACACCTTC.

The gene calls are TRBV6-4 and TRBJ1-5, with 10 positions matching TRBD1. Germline loops: CDR1 MRHNA, CDR2 SNTAGT. V shed 5 bases, J shed 0 bases, and the junction held 13 bases outside the gene matches. CDR3 length: 19 residues. This CDR3 reads CASSKKTGTGAYSNQPQHF. The CDR3, as DNA: TGTGCCAGCAGTAAGAAAACCGGGACAGGGGCCTATAGCAATCAGCCCCAGCATTTT.

The genes are TRBV6-5 and TRBJ2-2; D is uncertain. Germline assignment: CDR1 MNHEY and CDR2 SVGAGI. The V gene lost 0 bases and the J gene lost 1 base, with 6 bases spanning the gap. The CDR3 is 15 amino acids. The CDR3 DNA follows: TGTGCCAGCAGTTACTCGGCGGTGAACACCGGGGAGCTGTTTTTT. The encoded protein is CASSYSAVNTGELFF.

This clone was seen a few times. This chain uses TRBV3-1 (or the pseudogene TRBV3-2) with TRBJ2-3, with TRBD2 matching over 10 bases. From germline, CDR1 is LGHDT and CDR2 YNNKEL (reference sequence). V was pared by 4 bases and J by 0 bases, with 7 bases of the junction left unmatched. The CDR3 covers 17 residues. The CDR3 nucleotides read TGTGCCAGCAGCCGGAATCTAGCGGGGGCTAGCACAGATACGCAGTATTTT. Its translation is CASSRNLAGASTDTQYF.

This clone has only one observation. V gene TRBV9 combines with J gene TRBJ2-5; D possibly corresponds to TRBD1 (6 bases). Germline assignment: CDR1 SGDLS and CDR2 YYNGEE. This CDR3 has 15 amino acids. The ends were cut back, 0 bases at V and 2 bases at J, with 11 bases in the middle. The CDR3 is CASSVEPQGQETQYF. The CDR3 DNA is TGTGCCAGCAGCGTAGAACCGCAGGGGCAAGAGACCCAGTACTTC.

The chain joins TRBV7-2 to TRBJ2-7, with D maybe TRBD2 (7 bases). The CDR3 has 17 amino acids. In germline, CDR1 is SGHTA, CDR2 FQGNSA. The V end was cut by 6 bases, the J end by 4 bases, with 25 bases between. CDR3 coding DNA: TGTGCCAGCAGGACTCGAGGGGGAGGGCTCTCGACGTACGAGCAGTACTTC. Translating it yields CASRTRGGGLSTYEQYF. The complete variable domain, with remaining parts taken from reference TRBV7-2 and TRBJ2-7, reads GAGVSQSPSNKVTEKGKDVELRCDPISGHTALYWYRQSLGQGLEFLIYFQGNSAPDKSGLPSDRFSAERTGGSVSTLTIQRTQQEDSAVYLCASRTRGGGLSTYEQYFGPGTRLTVT.

This clone was observed a single time. The chain joins TRBV29-1 to TRBJ1-4; 7 bases align to TRBD1. V shed 4 bases and J 8 bases; nucleotides not matched to a gene: 13. CDR3 length: 15 residues. Germline assignment: CDR1 SQVTM and CDR2 ANQGSEA. The CDR3 bases are TGCAGCGTTGGTGAAAGGGGGCTCGGGTTGGAAAAACTGTTTTTT. Residues: CSVGERGLGLEKLFF.

The chain uses TRBV7-2 and TRBJ2-3; D possibly uses TRBD1 or TRBD2 (5 bases each). Germline assignment: CDR1 SGHTA and CDR2 FQGNSA. The V gene lost 1 base and the J gene lost 2 bases, with 7 bases spanning the gap. The CDR3 contains 14 residues. In DNA form, the CDR3 reads TGTGCCAGCAGCTTAGTGGGACCCACAGATACGCAGTATTTT. This codes for CASSLVGPTDTQYF.

CDR3 nucleotide sequence: TGTGCCAGCAGCTTGGATCGGGATACGCAGTATTTT. It codes for CASSLDRDTQYF. The chain employs TRBV5-8 and TRBJ2-3; D gene ambiguous. Germline V gene sequence: CDR1 SGHTS, CDR2 YDEGEE. The CDR3 length is 12 residues. The V gene lost 0 bases and the J gene lost 6 bases, with 5 bases spanning the gap.

The CDR3 spells CAWIHGTASYEQYF. CDR3 in DNA: TGTGCCTGGATCCACGGGACAGCCTCCTACGAGCAGTACTTC. This chain uses TRBV30 with TRBJ2-7, with TRBD1 identical over 7 bases. V lost 4 bases to trimming and J lost 0 bases; unmatched junction nucleotides: 6. CDR1 is GTSNPN and CDR2 is SVGIG in the germline V gene (reference sequence). CDR3 length: 14 residues. The entire variable domain, with the rest obtained from reference TRBV30 and TRBJ2-7, is as follows: SQTIHQWPATLVQPVGSPLSLECTVEGTSNPNLYWYRQAAGRGLQLLFYSVGIGQISSEVPQNLSASRPQDRQFILSSKKLLLSDSGFYLCAWIHGTASYEQYFGPGTRLTVT.

The chain is built from TRBV7-5 and TRBJ2-1; the table's D call TRBD2 went unverified against the DNA. TRBV7-5 is labeled a pseudogene. This CDR3 region has 24 residues. The CDR3 DNA sequence: TGTGCCAGAAGCTTAGAAGGTCTGGTGTCCAGTACGAATCTAGCGGGGGACTCCTACAATGAGCAGTTCTTC. Its protein is CARSLEGLVSSTNLAGDSYNEQFF.

This clone was recorded only once. This chain connects TRBV15 to TRBJ1-1; unclear D gene. The length of the CDR3 is 14 residues. Germline-derived CDR1 and CDR2 are LNHNV and YYDKDF (reference sequence). The V and J ends lost 2 bases and 3 bases respectively, with 10 bases between them. CDR3: CATSRSTVDTEAFF. The CDR3 DNA reads TGTGCCACCAGCAGATCCACAGTAGACACTGAAGCTTTCTTT.